Below, one T cell receptor beta chain is given with its context. Its cognate antigen has yet to be identified. The input lacks base qualities; no much larger clone sits a single base away. The trial excluded patients who had a history of autoimmune disease or were on systemic immunosuppression. Peripheral blood for TCR sequencing was collected from all dose cohorts at baseline, on cycle 4 day 1, and on cycle 7 day 1. The samples were taken from a phase I, first-in-human, multicenter, open-label dose-escalation trial of ivuxolimab. Adults with locally advanced or metastatic melanoma, renal cell, hepatocellular, or head and neck squamous cell carcinoma were enrolled in the trial. Before TCR sequencing, CD4+ T cells and CD8+ T cells from peripheral blood were sorted into separate populations. Genomic DNA was extracted from sorted cells for sequencing of the TCRbeta CDR3 region. The immunoSEQ Assay was used to sequence the TCRbeta CDR3 regions. Sourced from immuneACCESS, this table was stored by TCRdb with only in-frame sequences that have V and J called. A share of the clones is absent; for the studies checked, an unresolved V gene accounts for under half, and the remainder has no known explanation. The table for this sample lists just under 55,000 clones; more than 75% of them were counted only once. The ten largest account for 4% to 5% of the sample.

This record belongs to a study of OX40 agonist ivuxolimab in advanced cancers. In the study overall: The costimulatory receptor OX40 (CD134) was targeted by ivuxolimab, a fully human IgG2 agonistic monoclonal antibody. Intravenous ivuxolimab was administered to patients every 2 weeks at six dose levels: 0.01, 0.1, 0.3, 1.5, 3 and 10 mg/kg. Of the roughly 51 patients in dose escalation, 19 had hepatocellular carcinoma, approximately 15 had melanoma, 9 had renal cell carcinoma and 9 had head and neck cancer. In the dose-escalation cohort, more than 80% of patients were male, and the mean age was 60 years with a range of roughly 20 to 85. Prior anti-PD-1, anti-PD-L1 or anti-CTLA-4 therapy was permitted, and about two fifths of dose-escalation patients had received checkpoint inhibitors. Partial responses occurred in three dose-escalation patients, of whom one had hepatocellular carcinoma and two had cutaneous melanoma. The purpose of peripheral TCRbeta sequencing was to test whether ivuxolimab changed TCR sequence diversity and led to clonal T-cell expansion. The monotherapy dose-escalation portion (N ≈ 55 patients) of the phase I ivuxolimab trial is reported in the paper. Study-wide findings and limitations: Partial responders in the 0.1-3.0 mg/kg groups had among the lowest normalized peripheral clonal expansion, especially among CD8+ T cells. After ivuxolimab, expanded clones were on average more numerous among CD8+ T cells than among CD4+ T cells. Low levels of normalized T-cell clonal expansion were also seen in some nonresponding patients. At doses of 0.1 to 3.0 mg/kg, clonal expansion of both CD4+ and CD8+ T cells in blood was seen between baseline and week 6. The antigen specificity of the clonally expanded peripheral T cells was not determined.

The source material was CD4+ or CD8+ T cells sorted from blood, sampled in a trial of the OX40 agonist ivuxolimab. The source of this sequence is an adult with an advanced solid tumor such as melanoma, head and neck, liver or kidney cancer.

CDR3 protein: CASREPEYNTEAFF. The DNA sequence reads TGTGCCAGCAGGGAGCCAGAGTATAACACTGAAGCTTTCTTT. The rearranged chain carries TRBV28 and TRBJ1-1, with no confidently assigned D gene. The trim is 6 bases for V and 2 bases for J, with a gap of 13 bases between the germline ends. CDR1 and CDR2, looked up from the germline V gene, are MDHEN and SYDVKM. From the cysteine up to the phenylalanine, the CDR3 has a length of 14 residues. Of the read, only the CDR3 DNA is kept; its 42 bases are in frame from base 1.